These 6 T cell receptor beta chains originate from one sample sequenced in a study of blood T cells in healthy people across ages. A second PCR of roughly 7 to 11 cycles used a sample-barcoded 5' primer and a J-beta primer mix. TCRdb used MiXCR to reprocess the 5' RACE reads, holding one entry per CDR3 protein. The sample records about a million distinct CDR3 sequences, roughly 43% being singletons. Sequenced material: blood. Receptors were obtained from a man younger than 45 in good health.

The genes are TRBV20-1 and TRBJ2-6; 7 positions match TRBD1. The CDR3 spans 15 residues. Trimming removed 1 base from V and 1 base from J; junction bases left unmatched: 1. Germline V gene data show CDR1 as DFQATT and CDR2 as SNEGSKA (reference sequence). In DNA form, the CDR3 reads TGCAGTGCTAGAGTACAGGGGTCTGGGGCCAACGTCCTGACTTTC. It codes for CSARVQGSGANVLTF.

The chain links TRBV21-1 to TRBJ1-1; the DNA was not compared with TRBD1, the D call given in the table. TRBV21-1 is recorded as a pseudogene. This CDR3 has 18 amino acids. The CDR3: CASSKDLKDRARDTEAFF. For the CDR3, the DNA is TGTGCCAGCAGCAAAGACCTTAAGGACAGGGCCCGGGACACTGAAGCTTTCTTT.

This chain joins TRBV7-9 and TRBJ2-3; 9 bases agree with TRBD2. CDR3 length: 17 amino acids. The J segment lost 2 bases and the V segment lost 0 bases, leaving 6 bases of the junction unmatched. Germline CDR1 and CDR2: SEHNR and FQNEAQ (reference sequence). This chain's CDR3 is CASSLAGASGDTDTQYF. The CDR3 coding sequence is TGTGCCAGCAGCTTAGCTGGGGCTAGCGGGGACACAGATACGCAGTATTTT.

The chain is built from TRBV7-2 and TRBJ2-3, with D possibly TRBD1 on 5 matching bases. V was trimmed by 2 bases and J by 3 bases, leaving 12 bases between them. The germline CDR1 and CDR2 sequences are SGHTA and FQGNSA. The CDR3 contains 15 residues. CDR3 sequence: CASSLWAGMTDTQYF. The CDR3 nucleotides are TGTGCCAGCAGCTTATGGGCAGGGATGACAGATACGCAGTATTTT.

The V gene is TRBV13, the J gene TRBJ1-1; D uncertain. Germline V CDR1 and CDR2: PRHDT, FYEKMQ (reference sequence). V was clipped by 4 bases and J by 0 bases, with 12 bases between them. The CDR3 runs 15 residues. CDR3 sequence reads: CASSSTDGMNTEAFF. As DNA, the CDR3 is TGTGCCAGCAGCTCCACGGACGGTATGAACACTGAAGCTTTCTTT.

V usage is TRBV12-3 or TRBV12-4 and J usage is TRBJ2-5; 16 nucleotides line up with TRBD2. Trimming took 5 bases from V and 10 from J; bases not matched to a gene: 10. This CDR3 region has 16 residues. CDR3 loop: CASSPPGTSGGAVQYF. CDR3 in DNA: TGTGCCAGCAGTCCGCCCGGGACTAGCGGGGGGGCTGTCCAGTACTTC.